One sample yielded the 25 T cell receptor beta chains listed below, sequenced in a study of a mutant IDH1 vaccine in newly diagnosed glioma. Repertoires were generated with immunoSEQ multiplex PCR, while TCRdb's copy carries only in-frame clones and drops some. The sample has about 43,000 clones, approximately 84% seen once. Time point described: week 23, last vaccination. All doses held 300 ug of mutant IDH1 20-mer peptide, with topical imiquimod. These receptors have no known antigen. The sample here was PBMCs, taken from a glioma patient whose treatment included an IDH1 peptide vaccine. These receptors came from a woman younger than 35 with glioma. Some clones in this sample may be carry-over from other donors' samples.

The chain carries TRBV27 and TRBJ1-2; possible D gene TRBD1, 5 bases. The V end was cut by 5 bases, the J end by 8 bases, with 21 bases between. This CDR3 has 15 residues. Germline assignment: CDR1 MNHEY and CDR2 SMNVEV (reference sequence). This CDR3 is CASSPSPGGKRGYTF. The CDR3, as DNA: TGTGCCAGCAGTCCCTCCCCCGGGGGGAAGCGGGGCTACACCTTC.

CDR3 in DNA: TGTGCCAGCAGTTCCCCAGGGGGACATGGAATACAGCCCCAGCATTTT. Translating it yields CASSSPGGHGIQPQHF. The chain couples TRBV28 to TRBJ1-5; TRBD1 matches 7 bases. There are 16 residues in the CDR3. Germline loops: CDR1 MDHEN, CDR2 SYDVKM. The V gene end was trimmed by 4 bases and the J gene end by 7 bases; junction bases not matched to a gene: 13. Full variable domain (rest looked up from reference TRBV28 and TRBJ1-5): DVKVTQSSRYLVKRTGEKVFLECVQDMDHENMFWYRQDPGLGLRLIYFSYDVKMKEKGDIPEGYSVSREKKERFSLILESASTNQTSMYLCASSSPGGHGIQPQHFGDGTRLSIL.

The chain has TRBV25-1 and TRBJ1-1, with 12 bases identical to TRBD1. The V and J ends lost 7 bases and 1 base, in that order; junction bases with no gene match: 7. The CDR3 loop spans 16 amino acids. Germline CDR1 reads MGHDK; CDR2 reads SYGVNS. CDR3 in DNA: TGTGCCAGCATTCGGGACAGGGGGCAAGGGAACACTGAAGCTTTCTTT. Its protein product is CASIRDRGQGNTEAFF.

This chain links TRBV9 with TRBJ2-1; D possibly corresponds to TRBD2 (5 bases). CDR3 length: 17 residues. Between the trimmed V and J ends, which lost 4 bases and 5 bases, there was a span of 22 bases. CDR1 and CDR2 (germline): SGDLS, YYNGEE. CDR3 sequence: CASSTPSSEGYHNEQFF. The CDR3 DNA sequence: TGTGCCAGCAGCACACCCTCTTCCGAGGGATACCACAATGAGCAGTTCTTC.

This chain links TRBV19 with TRBJ1-2, with 7 bases fitting TRBD1. Germline values: CDR1 LNHDA, CDR2 SQIVND (reference sequence). V was pared by 5 bases and J by 6 bases, with 6 bases of the junction left unmatched. The CDR3 is made up of 13 amino acids. As DNA, the CDR3 is TGTGCCAGTAGTCAGGGGGAATGGAATGGCTACACCTTC. As protein: CASSQGEWNGYTF.

The chain has TRBV7-9 and TRBJ2-3; D ambiguous. There are 15 residues in the CDR3. Germline V gene sequence: CDR1 SEHNR, CDR2 FQNEAQ (reference sequence). V was shortened by 5 bases and J by 0 bases, with 12 bases between the two germline ends. The CDR3 spells CASSAVGSSTDTQYF. DNA for the CDR3: TGTGCCAGCAGCGCCGTTGGCTCTAGCACAGATACGCAGTATTTT.

This chain uses TRBV9 with TRBJ2-1; D is perhaps TRBD1 (6 bases). The CDR3 extends over 15 amino acids. Germline V gene sequence: CDR1 SGDLS, CDR2 YYNGEE. V lost 0 bases, J lost 5 bases, and 12 bases lay in between. CDR3 nucleotides: TGTGCCAGCAGCGTAGTACAGGGATCCCACAATGAGCAGTTCTTC. Protein product: CASSVVQGSHNEQFF.

The chain combines TRBV6-5 with TRBJ2-5; 10 bases fit TRBD2. This CDR3 comprises 14 residues. The germline V gene has CDR1 MNHEY and CDR2 SVGAGI. Germline trimming cut 6 bases from V and 3 bases from J; bases unmatched to any gene: 4. CDR3 DNA sequence: TGTGCCAGCAGCCGCAGCGGGGGGGAAGAGACCCAGTACTTC. Its protein is CASSRSGGEETQYF.

The chain carries TRBV6-1 and TRBJ1-1; D is perhaps TRBD1 (6 bases). The V gene's germline CDR1 is MNHNS and CDR2 SASEGT. This CDR3 region has 16 residues. The germline V and J ends were trimmed by 4 bases and 2 bases, with 17 bases remaining between them. DNA of the CDR3: TGTGCCAGCAGTGGTCCGAGAGGGGGGGTCAACACTGAAGCTTTCTTT. Amino acids: CASSGPRGGVNTEAFF.

V gene TRBV6-4 combines with J gene TRBJ2-3, with TRBD2 identical over 7 bases. The CDR3 consists of 13 residues. Germline V gene sequence: CDR1 MRHNA, CDR2 SNTAGT. The V gene end was trimmed by 3 bases and the J gene end by 3 bases; junction bases not matched to a gene: 0. CDR3 sequence reads: CASSEAGTDTQYF. Here the CDR3 DNA reads TGTGCCAGCAGTGAAGCGGGAACAGATACGCAGTATTTT.

This clone has just one count. The chain employs TRBV7-2 and TRBJ2-7, with TRBD1 matching 7 bases. J gave up 4 bases and V 5 bases, and 2 bases lay outside the gene matches. Germline V gene data show CDR1 as SGHTA and CDR2 as FQGNSA. The CDR3 is 12 amino acids. CDR3 DNA sequence: TGTGCCAGCAGCCCGACAGGGTACGAGCAGTACTTC. Encoded protein: CASSPTGYEQYF.

The V and J genes are TRBV19 and TRBJ1-5; D is undetermined. V was trimmed by 2 bases and J by 6 bases, leaving 11 bases between them. The CDR3 is made up of 14 amino acids. Germline CDR1 LNHDA, CDR2 SQIVND (reference sequence). Here the CDR3 reads CASSILDGGQPQHF. The CDR3 DNA reads TGTGCCAGTAGTATATTGGACGGTGGTCAGCCCCAGCATTTT.

V and J are TRBV19 and TRBJ1-4, with TRBD1 as a possible D gene (5 bases). The germline CDR1 and CDR2 sequences are LNHDA and SQIVND (reference sequence). V was trimmed by 6 bases and J by 0 bases, leaving 8 bases between them. The CDR3 has 14 amino acids. The CDR3 sequence is CASSLTATNEKLFF. CDR3 nucleotide sequence: TGTGCCAGTAGCCTGACAGCAACTAATGAAAAACTGTTTTTT.

V usage is TRBV11-3 and J usage is TRBJ1-5; D gene ambiguous. V was shortened by 1 base and J by 4 bases, with 5 bases between the two germline ends. CDR3 size: 13 residues. Germline V gives CDR1 SGHNT, CDR2 YENEEA. CDR3 region: CASSLGVNQPQHF. The CDR3 region has the DNA TGTGCCAGCAGCTTAGGGGTAAATCAGCCCCAGCATTTT.

The chain recombines TRBV9 with TRBJ1-5, with D tentatively TRBD1 (5 bases). Germline V gene lookup returns CDR1 SGDLS and CDR2 YYNGEE. The CDR3 is 14 residues long. V lost 0 bases and J 5 bases, leaving 9 bases between the germline ends. CDR3 loop: CASSVGRADQPQHF. CDR3 DNA sequence: TGTGCCAGCAGCGTAGGCAGGGCCGATCAGCCCCAGCATTTT.

The chain recombines TRBV5-1 with TRBJ1-2; 9 bases match TRBD1. V trimming: 4 bases; J trimming: 6 bases; junction bases outside the gene matches: 13. The CDR3 length is 16 residues. Germline CDR1 and CDR2: SGHRS and YFSETQ. The chain's CDR3 is CASSPTPGQGYNGYTF. Written as DNA, the CDR3 is TGCGCCAGCAGCCCGACCCCCGGACAGGGGTATAATGGCTACACCTTC.

The rearrangement uses TRBV11-3 and TRBJ1-1, with 9 positions matching TRBD1. From germline, CDR1 is SGHNT and CDR2 YENEEA. This CDR3 comprises 14 residues. The V gene end was trimmed by 2 bases and the J gene end by 4 bases; junction bases not matched to a gene: 2. The CDR3 DNA follows: TGTGCCAGCAGCTTAATGGGACAGGGCACTGAAGCTTTCTTT. Protein sequence: CASSLMGQGTEAFF.

This clone has more than one count but fewer than ten. The chain combines TRBV19 with TRBJ2-6; D possibly corresponds to TRBD1 (7 bases). Per germline, CDR1 LNHDA and CDR2 SQIVND (reference sequence). The CDR3 length is 17 residues. Trimming took 6 bases from V and 4 from J, leaving 19 bases between them. CDR3 sequence reads: CASREGLTGTGANVLTF. As DNA, the CDR3 is TGTGCCAGTAGGGAGGGTCTGACAGGGACAGGGGCCAACGTCCTGACTTTC. Based on the CDR3 plus reference TRBV19 and TRBJ2-6, the full variable domain is DGGITQSPKYLFRKEGQNVTLSCEQNLNHDAMYWYRQDPGQGLRLIYYSQIVNDFQKGDIAEGYSVSREKKESFPLTVTSAQKNPTAFYLCASREGLTGTGANVLTFGAGSRLTVL.

The V and J genes are TRBV6-1 and TRBJ2-7; D could derive from TRBD1 or TRBD2 (6 bases each). The CDR3 totals 14 residues. The V gene's germline CDR1 is MNHNS and CDR2 SASEGT. V was cut by 6 bases and J by 4 bases, with 16 bases left in between. The chain's CDR3 is CASRPQIGGYEQYF. The DNA for the CDR3 is TGTGCCAGCAGGCCCCAGATAGGGGGGTACGAGCAGTACTTC.

The chain joins TRBV7-7 to TRBJ2-5; D uncertain. CDR3 length: 14 amino acids. Germline V CDR1 and CDR2: SSHAT, FNYEAQ (reference sequence). Trimming left V 1 base short and J 8 bases short, with 14 bases between. Here the CDR3 DNA reads TGTGCCAGCAGCTTAGACGGCGCCGCACGCACCCAGTACTTC. It yields the protein CASSLDGAARTQYF.

The genes are TRBV20-1 and TRBJ1-2; D is uncertain. Trimming removed 1 base from V and 8 bases from J, with 5 bases in between. The CDR3 spans 10 residues. CDR1 DFQATT and CDR2 SNEGSKA come from the germline V gene (reference sequence). In nucleotides, the CDR3 is TGCAGTGCTAGAGTGGGAGGCTACACCTTC. The encoded protein is CSARVGGYTF.

This chain links TRBV5-1 with TRBJ2-7, with 7 positions matching TRBD1. There are 15 residues in the CDR3. Per the germline V gene, CDR1 is SGHRS and CDR2 is YFSETQ. With V trimmed by 4 bases and J by 4 bases, 11 bases remained unmatched. The CDR3 here is CASSLPDRESYEQYF. The CDR3 DNA reads TGCGCCAGCAGCCTACCCGACAGGGAGAGTTACGAGCAGTACTTC. The full variable domain, rest sourced from reference TRBV5-1 and TRBJ2-7, is KAGVTQTPRYLIKTRGQQVTLSCSPISGHRSVSWYQQTPGQGLQFLFEYFSETQRNKGNFPGRFSGRQFSNSRSEMNVSTLELGDSALYLCASSLPDRESYEQYFGPGTRLTVT.

J is TRBJ2-3 and V is TRBV4-3; 8 bases fit TRBD2. The trim removed 4 bases at V and 2 bases at J, leaving 14 bases unmatched. Germline loops: CDR1 LGHNA, CDR2 YSLEER. The CDR3 contains 18 residues. CDR3 in amino acids: CASSLGGYGGAYTDTQYF. For the CDR3, the DNA is TGCGCCAGCAGCCTTGGCGGGTACGGGGGGGCCTACACAGATACGCAGTATTTT.

The chain is built from TRBV4-1 and TRBJ2-1, with 13 nucleotides matching TRBD2. J was trimmed by 7 bases and V by 0 bases; bases with no gene match: 6. Germline lookup yields CDR1 MGHRA and CDR2 YSYEKL. The CDR3 extends over 17 amino acids. CDR3 DNA sequence: TGCGCCAGCAGCCAAGATCTGCGGACTAGCGGGAGTAATGAGCAGTTCTTC. Translated, it gives CASSQDLRTSGSNEQFF.

This chain links TRBV18 with TRBJ2-5, with 8 bases matching TRBD1. The CDR3 is made up of 12 amino acids. Losses at the gene ends were 4 bases for V and 5 bases for J; bases not matched to a gene: 0. Germline CDR1 reads KGHSH; CDR2 reads LQKENI. The CDR3 spells CASSRDRETQYF. The DNA for the CDR3 is TGTGCCAGCTCACGGGACAGGGAGACCCAGTACTTC.